This record concerns one T cell receptor beta chain sequence. The data originate from a study of patients and donors after allogeneic stem cell transplantation. After removal of 5 bases from V and 4 bases from J, the junction contained 8 bases not matched to a gene. The CDR3 totals 15 residues. The germline gives CDR1 SEHNR, CDR2 FQNEAQ (reference sequence). TCRdb reanalysed the RT-PCR reads using MiXCR and keeps one entry per CDR3 protein. The data hold around 200,000 distinct CDR3 sequences, with 35% to 45% observed a single time. The chain joins TRBV7-9 to TRBJ1-3, with 7 bases matching TRBD1. The sample was blood, either unsorted or a sorted T cell fraction (not recorded which). The clonotype originates from a human donor who was either an allogeneic HSCT recipient or a stem cell or donor lymphocyte infusion donor (not recorded which). It is not recorded whose cells these are; they may come from a transplant donor. The CDR3 bases are TGTGCCAGCAGCGTCTCGACAGGGTCGGGAAACACCATATATTTT. Residues: CASSVSTGSGNTIYF.